The subject of this entry is one TCR beta chain. The antigen is not known. This record belongs to a study of cytomegalovirus exposure and HLA in healthy donors. General study points: Available immune exposure information covered CMV serostatus only. In a later analysis, HLA-associated beta chains showed higher expansion and lower generation probabilities than comparable chains.

CDR3 length: 18 residues. CDR1 and CDR2 (germline): SEHNR, FQNEAQ (reference sequence). V was pared by 2 bases and J by 0 bases, with 9 bases of the junction left unmatched. Healthy individuals who donated bone marrow served as the donors. PCR used 60 Vbeta primers and 13 Jbeta primers. Assay used: immunoSEQ multiplex PCR; TCRdb lists only in-frame clones, some missing. The sample consists of nearly 110,000 clones, over 65% of them appearing once. This chain uses TRBV7-9 with TRBJ2-1, with 8 positions matching TRBD1. The clonotype was recovered from a woman aged 40 to 50 in good health and CMV-seropositive. Sequencing was done on a sample of PBMCs. The CDR3 reads CASSLSGTGGSSYNEQFF. As DNA, the CDR3 is TGTGCCAGCAGCTTATCGGGAACAGGGGGTAGCTCCTACAATGAGCAGTTCTTC.